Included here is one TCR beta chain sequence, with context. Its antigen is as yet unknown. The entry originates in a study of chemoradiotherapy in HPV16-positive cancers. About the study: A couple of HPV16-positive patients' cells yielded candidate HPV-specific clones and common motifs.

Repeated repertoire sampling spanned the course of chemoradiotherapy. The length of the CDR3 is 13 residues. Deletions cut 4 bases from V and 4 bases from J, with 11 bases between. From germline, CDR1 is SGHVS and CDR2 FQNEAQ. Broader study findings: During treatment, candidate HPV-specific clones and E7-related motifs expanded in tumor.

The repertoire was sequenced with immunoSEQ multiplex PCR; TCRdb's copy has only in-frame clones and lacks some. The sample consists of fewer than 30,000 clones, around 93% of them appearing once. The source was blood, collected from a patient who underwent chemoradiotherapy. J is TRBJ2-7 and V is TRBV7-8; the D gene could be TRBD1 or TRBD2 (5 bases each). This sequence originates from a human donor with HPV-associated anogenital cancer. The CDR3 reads CASSSGTEYEQYF. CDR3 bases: TGTGCCAGCAGCTCTGGGACCGAATACGAGCAGTACTTC.